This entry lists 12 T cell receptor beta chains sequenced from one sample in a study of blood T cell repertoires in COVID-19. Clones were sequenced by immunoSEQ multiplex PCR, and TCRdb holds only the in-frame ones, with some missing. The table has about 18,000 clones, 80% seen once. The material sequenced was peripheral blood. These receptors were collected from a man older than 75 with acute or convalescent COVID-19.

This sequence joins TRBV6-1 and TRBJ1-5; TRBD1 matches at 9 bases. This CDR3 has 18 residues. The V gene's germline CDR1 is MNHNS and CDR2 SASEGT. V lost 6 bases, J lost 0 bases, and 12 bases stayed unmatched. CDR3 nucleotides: TGTGCCAGCAGGGAACAGGGGGCGAGAAGTGGTAGCAATCAGCCCCAGCATTTT. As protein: CASREQGARSGSNQPQHF.

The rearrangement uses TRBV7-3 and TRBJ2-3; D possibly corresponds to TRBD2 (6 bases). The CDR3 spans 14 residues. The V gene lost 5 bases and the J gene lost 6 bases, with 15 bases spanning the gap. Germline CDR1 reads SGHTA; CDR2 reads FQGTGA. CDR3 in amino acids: CASSPLAGVDTQYF. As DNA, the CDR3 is TGTGCCAGCAGCCCACTAGCCGGGGTTGATACGCAGTATTTT.

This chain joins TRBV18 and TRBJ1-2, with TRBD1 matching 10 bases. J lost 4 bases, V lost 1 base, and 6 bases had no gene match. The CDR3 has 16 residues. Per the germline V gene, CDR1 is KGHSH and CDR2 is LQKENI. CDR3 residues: CASSPLGTGDTYGYTF. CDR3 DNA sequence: TGTGCCAGCTCACCACTTGGGACAGGGGATACCTATGGCTACACCTTC.

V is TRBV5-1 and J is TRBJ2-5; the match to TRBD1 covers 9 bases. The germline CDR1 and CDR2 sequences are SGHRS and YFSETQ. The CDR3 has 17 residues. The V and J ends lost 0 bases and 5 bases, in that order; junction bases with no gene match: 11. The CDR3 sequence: CASSLANWDRAWETQYF. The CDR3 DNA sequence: TGCGCCAGCAGCTTGGCCAACTGGGACAGGGCTTGGGAGACCCAGTACTTC.

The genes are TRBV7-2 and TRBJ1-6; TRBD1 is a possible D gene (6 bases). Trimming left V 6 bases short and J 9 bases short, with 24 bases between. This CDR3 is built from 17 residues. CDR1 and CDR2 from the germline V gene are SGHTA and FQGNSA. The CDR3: CASSRGRVVGGSSPLHF. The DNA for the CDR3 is TGTGCCAGCAGTAGAGGCCGGGTGGTAGGGGGAAGTTCACCCCTCCACTTT.

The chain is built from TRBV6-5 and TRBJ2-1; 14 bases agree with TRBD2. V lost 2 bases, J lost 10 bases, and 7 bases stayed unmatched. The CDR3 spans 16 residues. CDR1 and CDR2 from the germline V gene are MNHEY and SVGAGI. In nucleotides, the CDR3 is TGTGCCAGCAGTTACGGGACTAGCGGGGGCCAAAGGGAGCAGTTCTTC. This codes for CASSYGTSGGQREQFF.

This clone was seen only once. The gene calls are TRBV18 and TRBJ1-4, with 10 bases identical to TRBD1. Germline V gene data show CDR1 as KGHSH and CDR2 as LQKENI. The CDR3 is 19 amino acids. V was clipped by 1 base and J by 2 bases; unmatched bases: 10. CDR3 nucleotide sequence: TGTGCCAGCTCACCACGGGACAGGGGAACGCTGTCCACTAATGAAAAACTGTTTTTT. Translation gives CASSPRDRGTLSTNEKLFF. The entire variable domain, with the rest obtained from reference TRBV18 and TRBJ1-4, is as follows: NAGVMQNPRHLVRRRGQEARLRCSPMKGHSHVYWYRQLPEEGLKFMVYLQKENIIDESGMPKERFSAEFPKEGPSILRIQQVVRGDSAAYFCASSPRDRGTLSTNEKLFFGSGTQLSVL.

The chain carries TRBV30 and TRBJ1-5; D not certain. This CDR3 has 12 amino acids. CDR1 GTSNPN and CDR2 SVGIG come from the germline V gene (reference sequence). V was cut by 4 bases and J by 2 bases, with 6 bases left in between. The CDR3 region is CAWTVGNQPQHF. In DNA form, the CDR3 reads TGTGCCTGGACAGTGGGCAATCAGCCCCAGCATTTT.

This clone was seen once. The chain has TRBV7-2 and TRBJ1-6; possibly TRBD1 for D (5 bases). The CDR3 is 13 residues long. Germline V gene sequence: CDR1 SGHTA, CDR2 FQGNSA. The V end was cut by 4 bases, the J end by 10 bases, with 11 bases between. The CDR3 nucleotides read TGTGCCAGCAGCTGGGGGAGGAGATCACCCCTCCACTTT. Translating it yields CASSWGRRSPLHF.

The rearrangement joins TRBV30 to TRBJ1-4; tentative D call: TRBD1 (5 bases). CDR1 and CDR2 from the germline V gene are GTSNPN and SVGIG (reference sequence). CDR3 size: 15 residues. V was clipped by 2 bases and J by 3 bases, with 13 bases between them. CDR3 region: CAWSWTRGANEKLFF. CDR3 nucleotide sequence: TGTGCCTGGAGTTGGACAAGAGGAGCTAATGAAAAACTGTTTTTT.

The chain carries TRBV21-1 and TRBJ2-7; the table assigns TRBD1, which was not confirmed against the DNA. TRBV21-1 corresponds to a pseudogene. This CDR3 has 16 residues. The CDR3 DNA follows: TGTGCCAGCAGCAAAGATGGACAGGACCCCACAGGCGAGCAGTACTTC. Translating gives CASSKDGQDPTGEQYF.

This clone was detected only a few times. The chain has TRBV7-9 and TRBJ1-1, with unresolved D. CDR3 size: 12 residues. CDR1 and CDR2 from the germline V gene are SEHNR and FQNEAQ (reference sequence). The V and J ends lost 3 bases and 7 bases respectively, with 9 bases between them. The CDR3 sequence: CASSFSPGEAFF. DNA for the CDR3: TGTGCCAGCAGCTTTTCCCCCGGTGAAGCTTTCTTT.